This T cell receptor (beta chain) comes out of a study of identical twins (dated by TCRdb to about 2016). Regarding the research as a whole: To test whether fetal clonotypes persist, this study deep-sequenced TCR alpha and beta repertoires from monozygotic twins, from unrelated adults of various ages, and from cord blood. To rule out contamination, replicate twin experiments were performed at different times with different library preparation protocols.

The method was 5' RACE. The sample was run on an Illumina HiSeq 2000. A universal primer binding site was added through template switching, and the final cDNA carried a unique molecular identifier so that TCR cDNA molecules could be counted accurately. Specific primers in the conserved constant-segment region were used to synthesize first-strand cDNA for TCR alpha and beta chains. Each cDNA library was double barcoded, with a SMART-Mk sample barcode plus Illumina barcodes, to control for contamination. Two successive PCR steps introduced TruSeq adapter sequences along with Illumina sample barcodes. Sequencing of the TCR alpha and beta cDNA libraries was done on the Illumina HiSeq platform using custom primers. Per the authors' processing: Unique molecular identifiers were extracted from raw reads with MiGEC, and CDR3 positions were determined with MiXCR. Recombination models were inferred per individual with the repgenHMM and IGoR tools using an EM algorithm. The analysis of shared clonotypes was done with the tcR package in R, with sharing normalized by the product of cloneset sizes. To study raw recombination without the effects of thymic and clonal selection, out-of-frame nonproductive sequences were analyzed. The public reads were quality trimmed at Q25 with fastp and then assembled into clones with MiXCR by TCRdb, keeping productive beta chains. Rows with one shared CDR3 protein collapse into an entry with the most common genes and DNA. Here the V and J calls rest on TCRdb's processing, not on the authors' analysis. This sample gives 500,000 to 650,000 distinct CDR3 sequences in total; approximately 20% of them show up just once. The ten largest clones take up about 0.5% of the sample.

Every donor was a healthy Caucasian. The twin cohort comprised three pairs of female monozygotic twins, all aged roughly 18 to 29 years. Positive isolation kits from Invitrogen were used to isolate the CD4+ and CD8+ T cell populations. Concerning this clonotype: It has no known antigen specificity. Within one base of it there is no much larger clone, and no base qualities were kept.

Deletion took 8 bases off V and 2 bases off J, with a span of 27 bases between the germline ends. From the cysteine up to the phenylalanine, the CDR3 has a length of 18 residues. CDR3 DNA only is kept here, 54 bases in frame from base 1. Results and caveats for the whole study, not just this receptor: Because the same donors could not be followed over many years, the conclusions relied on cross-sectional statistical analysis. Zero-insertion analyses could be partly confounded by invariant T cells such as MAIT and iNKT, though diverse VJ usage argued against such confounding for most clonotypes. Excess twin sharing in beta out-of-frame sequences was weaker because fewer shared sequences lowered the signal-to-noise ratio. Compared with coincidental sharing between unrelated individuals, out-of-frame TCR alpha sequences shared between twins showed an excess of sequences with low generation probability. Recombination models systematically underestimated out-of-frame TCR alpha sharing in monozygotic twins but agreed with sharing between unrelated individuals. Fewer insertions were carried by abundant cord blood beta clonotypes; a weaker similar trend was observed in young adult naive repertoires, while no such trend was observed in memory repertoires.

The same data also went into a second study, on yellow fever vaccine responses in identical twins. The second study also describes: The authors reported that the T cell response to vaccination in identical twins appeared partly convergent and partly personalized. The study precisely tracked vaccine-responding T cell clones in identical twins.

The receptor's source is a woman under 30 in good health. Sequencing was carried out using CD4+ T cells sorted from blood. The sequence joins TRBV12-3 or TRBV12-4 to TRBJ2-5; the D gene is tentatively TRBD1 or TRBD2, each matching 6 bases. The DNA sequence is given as TGTGCCAGCGGCGAGTTTGGGGGGCGCACCAAGGTTCAAGAGACCCAGTACTTC. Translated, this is CASGEFGGRTKVQETQYF.